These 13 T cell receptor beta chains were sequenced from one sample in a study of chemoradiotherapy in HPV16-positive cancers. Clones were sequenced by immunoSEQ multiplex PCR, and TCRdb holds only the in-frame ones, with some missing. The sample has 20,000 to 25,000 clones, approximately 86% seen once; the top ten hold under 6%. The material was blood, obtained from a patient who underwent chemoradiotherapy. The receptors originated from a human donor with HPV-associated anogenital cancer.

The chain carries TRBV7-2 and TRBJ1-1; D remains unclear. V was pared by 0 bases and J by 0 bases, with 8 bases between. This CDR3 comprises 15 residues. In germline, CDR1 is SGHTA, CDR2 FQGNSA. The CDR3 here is CASSLAGRVNTEAFF. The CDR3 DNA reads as TGTGCCAGCAGCTTAGCGGGGAGGGTGAACACTGAAGCTTTCTTT.

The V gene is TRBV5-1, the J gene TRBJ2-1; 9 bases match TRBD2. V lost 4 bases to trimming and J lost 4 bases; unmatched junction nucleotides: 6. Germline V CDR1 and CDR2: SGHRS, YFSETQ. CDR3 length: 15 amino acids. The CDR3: CASSLDSGSYNEQFF. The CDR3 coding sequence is TGCGCCAGCAGCCTGGATAGCGGGAGTTACAATGAGCAGTTCTTC.

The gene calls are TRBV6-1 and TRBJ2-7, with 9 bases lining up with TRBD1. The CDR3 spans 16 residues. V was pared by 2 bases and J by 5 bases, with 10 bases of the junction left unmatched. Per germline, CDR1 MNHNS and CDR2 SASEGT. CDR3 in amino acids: CASSELMGQGRNEQYF. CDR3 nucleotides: TGTGCCAGCAGTGAATTAATGGGACAGGGACGGAACGAGCAGTACTTC.

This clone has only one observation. This chain's CDR3 is CASGFAFDGGTGELFF. CDR3 coding DNA: TGTGCTAGTGGTTTCGCTTTTGACGGAGGCACCGGGGAGCTGTTTTTT. The rearrangement links TRBV12-5 to TRBJ2-2; maybe TRBD2 (5 bases). Trimming cost V 3 bases and J 4 bases, with 15 bases left between them. The CDR3 has 16 amino acids. Germline CDR1 LGHNT, CDR2 FRNRAP.

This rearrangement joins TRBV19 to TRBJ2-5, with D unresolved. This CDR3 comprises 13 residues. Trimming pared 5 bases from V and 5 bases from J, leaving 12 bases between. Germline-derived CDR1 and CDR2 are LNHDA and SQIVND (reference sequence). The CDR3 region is CASSGSWVETQYF. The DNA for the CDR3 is TGTGCCAGTAGTGGATCCTGGGTGGAGACCCAGTACTTC.

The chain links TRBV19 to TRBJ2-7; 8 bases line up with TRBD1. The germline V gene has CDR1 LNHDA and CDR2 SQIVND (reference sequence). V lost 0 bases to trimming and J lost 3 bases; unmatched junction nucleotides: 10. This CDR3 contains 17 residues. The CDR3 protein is CASSIDLETGALYEQYF. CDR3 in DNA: TGTGCCAGTAGTATAGATCTCGAGACAGGGGCCCTCTACGAGCAGTACTTC.

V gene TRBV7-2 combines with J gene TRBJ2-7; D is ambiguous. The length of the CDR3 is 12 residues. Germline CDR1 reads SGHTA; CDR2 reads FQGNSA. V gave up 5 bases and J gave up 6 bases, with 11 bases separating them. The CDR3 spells CASSPLRREQYF. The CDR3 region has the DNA TGTGCCAGCAGCCCGTTGAGGCGCGAGCAGTACTTC.

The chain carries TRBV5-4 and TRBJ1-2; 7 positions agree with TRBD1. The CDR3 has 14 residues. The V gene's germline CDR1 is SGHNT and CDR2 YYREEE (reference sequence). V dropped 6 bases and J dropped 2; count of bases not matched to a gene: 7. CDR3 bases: TGTGCCAGCAACGCGGACAGGCGAAACTATGGCTACACCTTC. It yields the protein CASNADRRNYGYTF.

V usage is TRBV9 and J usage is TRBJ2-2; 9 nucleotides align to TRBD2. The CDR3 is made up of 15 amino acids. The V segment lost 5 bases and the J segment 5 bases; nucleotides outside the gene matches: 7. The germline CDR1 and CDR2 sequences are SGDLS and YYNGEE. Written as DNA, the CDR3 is TGTGCCAGCAGAGTTAGCGGGAGCGGAACCGGGGAGCTGTTTTTT. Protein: CASRVSGSGTGELFF. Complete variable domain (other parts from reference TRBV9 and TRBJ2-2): DSGVTQTPKHLITATGQRVTLRCSPRSGDLSVYWYQQSLDQGLQFLIQYYNGEERAKGNILERFSAQQFPDLHSELNLSSLELGDSALYFCASRVSGSGTGELFFGEGSRLTVL.

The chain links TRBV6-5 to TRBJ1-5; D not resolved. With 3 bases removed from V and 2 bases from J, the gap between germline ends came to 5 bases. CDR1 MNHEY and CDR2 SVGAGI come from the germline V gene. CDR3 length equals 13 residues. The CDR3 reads CASSYRGNQPQHF. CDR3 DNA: TGTGCCAGCAGTTATAGGGGCAATCAGCCCCAGCATTTT.

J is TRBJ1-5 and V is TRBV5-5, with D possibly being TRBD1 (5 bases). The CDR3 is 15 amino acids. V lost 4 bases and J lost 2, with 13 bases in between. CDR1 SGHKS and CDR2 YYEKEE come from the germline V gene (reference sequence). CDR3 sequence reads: CASSGGFGRNQPQHF. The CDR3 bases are TGTGCCAGCAGCGGGGGGTTCGGACGCAATCAGCCCCAGCATTTT.

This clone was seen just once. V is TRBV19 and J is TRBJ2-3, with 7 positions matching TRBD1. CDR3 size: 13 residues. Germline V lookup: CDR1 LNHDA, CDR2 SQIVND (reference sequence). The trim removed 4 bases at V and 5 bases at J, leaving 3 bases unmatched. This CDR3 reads CASSSWDRDTQYF. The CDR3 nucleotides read TGTGCCAGTAGTAGTTGGGACAGAGATACGCAGTATTTT. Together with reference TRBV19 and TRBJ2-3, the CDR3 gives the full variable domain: DGGITQSPKYLFRKEGQNVTLSCEQNLNHDAMYWYRQDPGQGLRLIYYSQIVNDFQKGDIAEGYSVSREKKESFPLTVTSAQKNPTAFYLCASSSWDRDTQYFGPGTRLTVL.

The CDR3 region is CASSFQITGSPYGYTF. For the CDR3, the DNA is TGCGCCAGCAGCTTTCAAATCACAGGGTCCCCCTATGGCTACACCTTC. The V and J genes are TRBV5-1 and TRBJ1-2, with D possibly matching TRBD1 (6 bases). CDR1 is SGHRS, CDR2 YFSETQ, per germline. The CDR3 is 16 amino acids. Trimming removed 2 bases from V and 4 bases from J, with 18 bases in between. The variable domain in full, with the rest retrieved from reference TRBV5-1 and TRBJ1-2, is KAGVTQTPRYLIKTRGQQVTLSCSPISGHRSVSWYQQTPGQGLQFLFEYFSETQRNKGNFPGRFSGRQFSNSRSEMNVSTLELGDSALYLCASSFQITGSPYGYTFGSGTRLTVV.